The next 5 T cell receptor beta chains were all read from a single sample in a study of T cells in Graves' hyperthyroidism and ophthalmopathy. From RNA transcripts, TCR beta CDR3 regions were amplified. The HTBI primer set drove a first-round RT-PCR of the TCR CDR3. TCRdb re-analysed the multiplex PCR reads in MiXCR, keeping a single row per CDR3 protein. Here the sample spans approximately 870,000 distinct CDR3 sequences, around 39% being singletons. The sample taken for sequencing was blood. These receptors were collected from a man in his late teens or twenties with Graves' hyperthyroidism.

The V and J genes are TRBV4-1 and TRBJ2-7, with D unresolved. This CDR3 has 14 residues. Germline CDR1 and CDR2: MGHRA and YSYEKL. Trimming removed 1 base at V and 1 base at J, with 8 bases between. The CDR3 DNA sequence: TGCGCCAGCAGCCAAGGTCCCTTATCCTACGAGCAGTACTTC. Its protein product is CASSQGPLSYEQYF.

In this sample, this clonotype turned up a few times. V and J are TRBV6-6 and TRBJ1-6; the D is unclear. The germline gives CDR1 MNHNY, CDR2 SVGAGI (reference sequence). The CDR3 loop spans 14 amino acids. V was trimmed by 2 bases and J by 5 bases, leaving 7 bases between them. CDR3: CASSYPRDNSPLHF. The CDR3 DNA sequence: TGTGCCAGCAGTTACCCCCGCGATAATTCACCCCTCCACTTT.

This clonotype has a count of ten or more. The V call is TRBV2, the J call TRBJ2-5, with D perhaps assigned TRBD1 or TRBD2 (5 bases each). In germline, CDR1 is SNHLY, CDR2 FYNNEI. This CDR3 contains 13 residues. Trimming shortened V by 6 bases and J by 5 bases, and 13 bases separated the two germline ends. This CDR3 is CASRRGSGETQYF. DNA for the CDR3: TGTGCCAGCAGGAGGGGCAGCGGCGAGACCCAGTACTTC.

Notes on this clonotype: One junction end disagrees with the germline gene, perhaps due to a read error. Here the CDR3 reads CASSYRVRYEQYF. The CDR3 DNA is TGCGCCAGCAGTTATCGGGTCCGCTACGAGCAGTACTTC. The chain links TRBV5-5 to TRBJ2-7; D not resolved. The CDR3 runs 13 residues. The germline gives CDR1 SGHKS, CDR2 YYEKEE (reference sequence).

With regard to this clonotype: A read error may explain this, as a much larger clone is one base away. This chain uses TRBV7-8 with TRBJ2-5, with 8 bases aligning to TRBD1. Looked up from germline, CDR1 is SGHVS and CDR2 is FQNEAQ. The CDR3 consists of 15 residues. J lost 3 bases, V lost 1 base, and 4 bases had no gene match. In DNA, the CDR3 is TGTGCCAGCAGCTTAGGCTGGACAGGGAAAGAGACCCAGTACTTC. It specifies CASSLGWTGKETQYF.